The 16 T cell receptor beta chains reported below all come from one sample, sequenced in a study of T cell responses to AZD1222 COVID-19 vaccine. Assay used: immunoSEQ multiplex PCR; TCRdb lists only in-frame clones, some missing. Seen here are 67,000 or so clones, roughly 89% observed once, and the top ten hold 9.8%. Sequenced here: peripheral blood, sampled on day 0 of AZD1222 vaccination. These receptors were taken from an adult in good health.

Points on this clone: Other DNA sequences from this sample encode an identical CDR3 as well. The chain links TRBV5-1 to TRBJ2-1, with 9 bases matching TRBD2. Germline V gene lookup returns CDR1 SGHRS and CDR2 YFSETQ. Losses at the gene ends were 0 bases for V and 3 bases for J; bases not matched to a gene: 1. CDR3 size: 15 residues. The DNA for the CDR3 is TGCGCCAGCAGCTTGGGACTAGCGGTCTACAATGAGCAGTTCTTC. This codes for CASSLGLAVYNEQFF.

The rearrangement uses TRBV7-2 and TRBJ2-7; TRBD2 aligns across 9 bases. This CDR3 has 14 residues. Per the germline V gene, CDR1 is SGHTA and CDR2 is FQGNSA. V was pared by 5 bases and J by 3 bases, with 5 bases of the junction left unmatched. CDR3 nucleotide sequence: TGTGCCAGCAGCGAAGCGGGGGGCTACTACGAGCAGTACTTC. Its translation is CASSEAGGYYEQYF.

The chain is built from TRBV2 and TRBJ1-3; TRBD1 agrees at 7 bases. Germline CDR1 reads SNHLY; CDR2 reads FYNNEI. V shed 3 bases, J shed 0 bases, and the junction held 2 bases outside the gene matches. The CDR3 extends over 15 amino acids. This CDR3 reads CASSDWDSSGNTIYF. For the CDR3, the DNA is TGTGCCAGCAGTGACTGGGACAGCTCTGGAAACACCATATATTTT. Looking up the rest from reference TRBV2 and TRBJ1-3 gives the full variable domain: EPEVTQTPSHQVTQMGQEVILRCVPISNHLYFYWYRQILGQKVEFLVSFYNNEISEKSEIFDDQFSVERPDGSNFTLKIRSTKLEDSAMYFCASSDWDSSGNTIYFGEGSWLTVV.

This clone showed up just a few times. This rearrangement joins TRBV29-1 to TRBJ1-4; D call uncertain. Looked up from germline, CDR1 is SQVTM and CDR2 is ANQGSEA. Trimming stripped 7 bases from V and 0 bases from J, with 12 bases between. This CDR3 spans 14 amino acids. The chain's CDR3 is CSAGRAATNEKLFF. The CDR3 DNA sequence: TGCAGCGCCGGAAGGGCTGCAACTAATGAAAAACTGTTTTTT.

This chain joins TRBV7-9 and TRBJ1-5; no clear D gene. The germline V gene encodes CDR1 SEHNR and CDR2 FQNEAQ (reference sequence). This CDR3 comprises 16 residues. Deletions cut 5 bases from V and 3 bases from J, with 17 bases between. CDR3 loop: CASSHEEGRNNQPQHF. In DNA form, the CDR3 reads TGTGCCAGCAGCCATGAGGAAGGCAGAAACAATCAGCCCCAGCATTTT. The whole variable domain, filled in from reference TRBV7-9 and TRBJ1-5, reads DTGVSQNPRHKITKRGQNVTFRCDPISEHNRLYWYRQTLGQGPEFLTYFQNEAQLEKSRLLSDRFSAERPKGSFSTLEIQRTEQGDSAMYLCASSHEEGRNNQPQHFGDGTRLSIL.

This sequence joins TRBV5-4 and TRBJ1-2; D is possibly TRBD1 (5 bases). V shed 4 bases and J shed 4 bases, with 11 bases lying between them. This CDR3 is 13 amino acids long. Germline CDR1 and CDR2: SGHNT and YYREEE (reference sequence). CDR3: CASSPRGGYGYTF. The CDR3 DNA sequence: TGTGCCAGCAGCCCCCGGGGGGGCTATGGCTACACCTTC.

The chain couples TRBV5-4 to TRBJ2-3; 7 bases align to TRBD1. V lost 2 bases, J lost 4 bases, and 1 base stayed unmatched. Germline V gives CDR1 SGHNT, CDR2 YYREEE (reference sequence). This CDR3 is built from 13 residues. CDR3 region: CASSFQGADTQYF. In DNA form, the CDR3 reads TGTGCCAGCAGCTTCCAGGGGGCAGATACGCAGTATTTT.

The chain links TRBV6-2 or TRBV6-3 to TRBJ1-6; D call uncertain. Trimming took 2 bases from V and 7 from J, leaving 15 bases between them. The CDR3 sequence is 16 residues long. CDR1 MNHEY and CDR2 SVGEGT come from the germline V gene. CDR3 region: CASSYQLGIRNSPLHF. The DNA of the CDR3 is TGTGCCAGCAGTTACCAACTGGGTATCCGGAATTCACCCCTCCACTTT.

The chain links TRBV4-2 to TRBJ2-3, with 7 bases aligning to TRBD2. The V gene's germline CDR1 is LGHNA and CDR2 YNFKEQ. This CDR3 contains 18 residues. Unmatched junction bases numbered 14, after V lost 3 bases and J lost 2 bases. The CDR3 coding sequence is TGTGCCAGCAGCCAGCCCGGGACTACACTATTATACACAGATACGCAGTATTTT. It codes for CASSQPGTTLLYTDTQYF.

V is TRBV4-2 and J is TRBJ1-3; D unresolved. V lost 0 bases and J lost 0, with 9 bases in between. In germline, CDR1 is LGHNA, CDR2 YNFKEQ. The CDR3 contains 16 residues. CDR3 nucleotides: TGTGCCAGCAGCCAAGATCCCCAAGACTCTGGAAACACCATATATTTT. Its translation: CASSQDPQDSGNTIYF.

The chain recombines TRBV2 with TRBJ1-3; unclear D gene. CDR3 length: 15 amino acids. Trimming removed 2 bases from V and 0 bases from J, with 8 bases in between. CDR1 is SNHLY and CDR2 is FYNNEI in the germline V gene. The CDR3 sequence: CASSERRFSGNTIYF. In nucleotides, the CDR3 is TGTGCCAGCAGTGAACGAAGGTTCTCTGGAAACACCATATATTTT.

Here the CDR3 reads CASSREGSSYEQYF. Written as DNA, the CDR3 is TGTGCCAGCAGCAGGGAGGGGAGCTCCTACGAGCAGTACTTC. The chain carries TRBV6-5 and TRBJ2-7; 7 bases map to TRBD2. This CDR3 region has 14 residues. The germline V gene encodes CDR1 MNHEY and CDR2 SVGAGI. Germline trimming cut 6 bases from V and 0 bases from J; bases unmatched to any gene: 5.

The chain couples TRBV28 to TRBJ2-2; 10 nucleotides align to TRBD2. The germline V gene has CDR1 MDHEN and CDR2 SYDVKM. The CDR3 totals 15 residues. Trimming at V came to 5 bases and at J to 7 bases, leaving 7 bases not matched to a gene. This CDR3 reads CASSAERGGIGELFF. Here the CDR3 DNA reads TGTGCCAGCAGTGCAGAGCGGGGGGGCATCGGGGAGCTGTTTTTT.

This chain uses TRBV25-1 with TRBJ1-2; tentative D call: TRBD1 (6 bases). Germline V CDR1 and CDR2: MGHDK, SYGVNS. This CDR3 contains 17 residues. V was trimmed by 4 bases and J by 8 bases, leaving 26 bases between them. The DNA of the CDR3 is TGTGCCAGCAGTGCCGCACAGGGAAGTTATACTAAAGGGGGCTACACCTTC. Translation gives CASSAAQGSYTKGGYTF.

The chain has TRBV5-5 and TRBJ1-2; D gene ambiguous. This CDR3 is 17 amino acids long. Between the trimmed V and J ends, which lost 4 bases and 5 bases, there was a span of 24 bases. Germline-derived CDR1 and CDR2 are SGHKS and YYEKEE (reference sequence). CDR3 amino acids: CASSRESFSLTFYGYTF. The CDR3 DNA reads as TGTGCCAGCAGCCGTGAGAGTTTTTCCCTTACCTTTTATGGCTACACCTTC.

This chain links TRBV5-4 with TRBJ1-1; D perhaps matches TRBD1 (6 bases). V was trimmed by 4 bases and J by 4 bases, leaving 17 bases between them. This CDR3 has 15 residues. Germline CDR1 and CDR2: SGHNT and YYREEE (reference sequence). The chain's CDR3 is CASSPAGGQGTEAFF. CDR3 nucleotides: TGTGCCAGCAGCCCTGCCGGGGGGCAGGGCACTGAAGCTTTCTTT.